This T cell receptor (beta chain) was captured in a study of cytomegalovirus exposure and HLA in healthy donors. Study background: Unique TCRs numbering around 85 million, obtained from HLA-typed donors, made up an early data release. Study observations and caveats: In vitro testing confirmed a few CMV-associated chains as specific for CMV antigens.

Per germline, CDR1 SEHNR and CDR2 FQNEAQ (reference sequence). The CDR3 is 18 amino acids. V trimming: 5 bases; J trimming: 9 bases; junction bases outside the gene matches: 16. PCR employed 60 Vbeta and 13 Jbeta primers. The data were produced by immunoSEQ multiplex PCR, yet TCRdb's version contains in-frame clones alone and is incomplete. The table includes approximately 160,000 clones, 75% detected once. Remarks on this clone: Its cognate antigen is unknown.

This chain uses TRBV7-9 with TRBJ2-1; 13 bases map to TRBD2. The receptor was isolated from a woman aged 50 to 60 in good health and CMV-seropositive. Sequenced material: PBMCs. This chain's CDR3 is CASSRSGTWTSGGSEQFF. CDR3 nucleotides: TGTGCCAGCAGCCGTAGCGGAACTTGGACTAGCGGGGGTTCTGAGCAGTTCTTC.